This T cell receptor (beta chain) was retrieved from a study of blood T cell repertoires in COVID-19. About the research overall: Acute-phase and convalescent COVID-19 samples originated in the United States, Italy and Spain. In each case, the material was cDNA or gDNA derived from T cells, B-cell-depleted T cells, or PBMCs.

Source study methods: Quantification of nucleated cells was approximated via reference gene primer amplification. Sequencing was performed with immunoSEQ multiplex PCR; in TCRdb, only in-frame clones are kept and a portion is missing. V and J calls and clone size are given by that table; D and trimming were obtained from the DNA. The table records more than 200,000 clones, more than 75% of them present only once. Study members were between roughly 18 and 89 years old and lived in about two dozen US regions. A remark on this clone: The sample contains more than one DNA sequence encoding this CDR3.

The receptor was derived from a middle-aged woman with acute COVID-19. The specimen was PBMCs or T cells enriched from blood (not recorded which).

CDR3 protein: CASSLLGADQETQYF. CDR3 coding DNA: TGTGCCAGCAGCTTACTGGGGGCGGACCAAGAGACCCAGTACTTC. This chain uses TRBV7-3 with TRBJ2-5, with D maybe TRBD1 (6 bases). V was pared by 2 bases and J by 0 bases, with 10 bases between. CDR1 and CDR2 (germline): SGHTA, FQGTGA. The CDR3 contains 15 residues.